This T cell receptor (beta chain) comes out of a study of T cell responses to AZD1222 COVID-19 vaccine. Findings of the study overall: Two doses of AZD1222 preceded a rise in Spike-specific TCR breadth and depth.

Produced via immunoSEQ multiplex PCR; TCRdb's table is partial and in-frame only. The profile shows fewer than 120,000 clones, about 87% of them singletons. As to this clone: The antigen is not known.

The TCR comes from an adult in good health. The sequencing here drew on peripheral blood, taken on day 0 of AZD1222 vaccination.

The CDR3 is CASRSGSRYTEAFF. DNA for the CDR3: TGTGCCAGCAGAAGTGGCAGTCGGTATACTGAAGCTTTCTTT. J is TRBJ1-1 and V is TRBV6-5; D is unresolved. Germline V gene data show CDR1 as MNHEY and CDR2 as SVGAGI. The CDR3 runs 14 residues. V lost 6 bases and J 5 bases, leaving 16 bases between the germline ends.